Listed below are T cell receptor beta chains from one sample, sequenced in a study of cytomegalovirus exposure and HLA in healthy donors. Libraries were prepared by immunoSEQ multiplex PCR; TCRdb keeps only in-frame clonotypes and omits some of them. The sample includes tens of thousands of clones, 91% of them seen just once. The material sequenced was PBMCs. The receptors originated from a man younger than 35 in good health and CMV-seronegative. Both conserved end residues are part of each CDR3. The D gene is left open where the match is weak. Expanded clones are given a class, and other clones once, few, many or no size at all.

d_call	v_call	j_call	clone_size	cdr3_aa	cdr3_nt
TRBD2	TRBV28	TRBJ2-1	NA	CASNRASGSAGSIEQFF	TGTGCCAGCAACCGGGCTAGCGGGAGTGCCGGGAGTATAGAGCAGTTCTTC
NA	TRBV6-1	TRBJ2-7	NA	CASSEEEEGASDEQYF	TGTGCCAGCAGTGAAGAAGAGGAGGGGGCGTCCGACGAGCAGTACTTC
TRBD2	TRBV4-3	TRBJ2-7	NA	CASSHHSGRNYEQYF	TGCGCCAGCAGCCACCATAGCGGGAGAAACTACGAGCAGTACTTC
NA	TRBV7-9	TRBJ1-4	NA	CASSSDSDRHNEKLFF	TGTGCCAGCAGTTCCGACTCCGACAGGCACAATGAAAAACTGTTTTTT
TRBD2	TRBV15	TRBJ2-2	NA	CATSMGGSRSGELFF	TGTGCCACCAGCATGGGCGGGAGCAGGAGCGGGGAGCTGTTTTTT
NA	TRBV30	TRBJ1-4	NA	CAWSEMTAPNEKLFF	TGTGCCTGGAGTGAAATGACAGCGCCTAATGAAAAACTGTTTTTT
TRBD2	TRBV27	TRBJ2-7	NA	CASSFDGLANREQYF	TGTGCCAGCAGTTTTGATGGACTAGCGAATCGGGAGCAGTACTTC
NA	TRBV27	TRBJ2-7	NA	CASSLKRTSYEQYF	TGTGCCAGCAGTCTTAAACGGACATCCTACGAGCAGTACTTC
NA	TRBV5-1	TRBJ2-3	NA	CASSSPPGHNPTDTQYF	TGCGCCAGCAGCTCTCCCCCGGGACACAATCCCACGGATACGCAGTATTTT
NA	TRBV28	TRBJ1-3	NA	CASTGQRAGNTIYF	TGTGCCAGCACCGGACAGAGGGCTGGAAACACCATATATTTT
NA	TRBV7-6	TRBJ2-7	NA	CASSAEGLSYEQYF	TGTGCCAGCAGCGCGGAAGGACTTTCCTACGAGCAGTACTTC
NA	TRBV15	TRBJ2-5	NA	CATSRDTRGRNPGETQYF	TGTGCCACCAGCCGGGACACGAGGGGACGGAACCCCGGAGAGACCCAGTACTTC
NA	TRBV19	TRBJ1-1	NA	CASSSHRTNTEAFF	TGTGCCAGTAGTAGCCACAGGACGAACACTGAAGCTTTCTTT
TRBD2	TRBV11-3	TRBJ2-5	NA	CASSSKAGEGGRTQYF	TGTGCCAGCAGCTCAAAAGCGGGAGAGGGGGGACGGACCCAGTACTTC
NA	TRBV10-3	TRBJ1-2	once	CAIRVGEDYGYTF	TGTGCCATCAGGGTTGGTGAGGACTATGGCTACACCTTC
NA	TRBV5-1	TRBJ2-3	NA	CASRSLGGADTQYF	TGCGCCAGCAGGTCCCTAGGGGGGGCAGATACGCAGTATTTT
NA	TRBV19	TRBJ2-1	once	CASHQTFRGNEQFF	TGTGCCAGTCACCAGACCTTCAGGGGAAATGAGCAGTTCTTC
NA	TRBV27	TRBJ1-5	NA	CASRGSNQPQHF	TGTGCCAGTAGGGGGAGCAATCAGCCCCAGCATTTT
NA	TRBV28	TRBJ2-6	once	CASRPTGPGANVLTF	TGTGCCAGCAGACCCACAGGTCCTGGGGCCAACGTCCTGACTTTC
NA	TRBV5-5	TRBJ1-1	NA	CASSLGGGMNTEAFF	TGTGCCAGCAGCTTGGGTGGGGGCATGAACACTGAAGCTTTCTTT
NA	TRBV28	TRBJ1-2	few	CASLGWDYGYTF	TGTGCCAGCCTAGGATGGGACTATGGCTACACCTTC
TRBD1	TRBV28	TRBJ2-7	NA	CASSSPGLRGPYEQYF	TGTGCCAGCAGTTCCCCTGGTCTGAGGGGGCCCTACGAGCAGTACTTC
NA	TRBV28	TRBJ2-3	NA	CASTLALSADTQYF	TGTGCCAGCACTCTGGCCCTGAGCGCAGATACGCAGTATTTT
NA	TRBV2	TRBJ2-1	NA	CASSEGQGRVF	TGTGCCAGCAGTGAGGGGCAGGGTAGGGTCTTC
NA	TRBV11-2	TRBJ2-5	NA	CASSRASFQETQYF	TGTGCCAGCAGCAGGGCTAGCTTCCAAGAGACCCAGTACTTC
NA	TRBV6-6	TRBJ2-3	NA	CASSQGFGYGTDTQYF	TGTGCCAGCAGCCAGGGTTTTGGGTACGGCACAGATACGCAGTATTTT
NA	TRBV7-2	TRBJ2-2	NA	CASFTWQTKTGELFF	TGTGCCAGCTTCACGTGGCAAACGAAGACCGGGGAGCTGTTTTTT
NA	TRBV28	TRBJ2-7	NA	CASSLLGANQRNEQYF	TGTGCCAGCAGTTTATTGGGGGCAAATCAAAGAAACGAGCAGTACTTC
TRBD1	TRBV2	TRBJ1-3	once	CASSILTGTGSGNTIYF	TGTGCCAGCAGTATACTAACCGGGACAGGTTCTGGAAACACCATATATTTT
TRBD1	TRBV13	TRBJ1-3	NA	CASSIRPQGNTIYF	TGTGCCAGCAGCATAAGACCACAGGGGAACACCATATATTTT
TRBD2	TRBV6-5	TRBJ2-1	NA	CASSDSSGSYNEQFF	TGTGCCAGCAGTGACTCTAGCGGCTCCTACAATGAGCAGTTCTTC
NA	TRBV4-3	TRBJ2-1	NA	CASSSHRVNEQFF	TGCGCCAGCAGCTCCCACAGGGTCAATGAGCAGTTCTTC
NA	TRBV7-2	TRBJ1-1	NA	CASSFSGLTNTEAFF	TGTGCCAGCAGCTTTAGCGGGCTCACGAACACTGAAGCTTTCTTT
TRBD2	TRBV15	TRBJ2-1	NA	CATSRDLGTSGTNEQFF	TGTGCCACCAGCAGAGATCTCGGGACTAGCGGGACAAATGAGCAGTTCTTC
NA	TRBV27	TRBJ2-3	NA	CASSLYQRVGRTDTQYF	TGTGCCAGCAGTTTATATCAGCGTGTGGGGCGAACAGATACGCAGTATTTT
NA	TRBV19	TRBJ1-5	NA	CASTEGYGPQHF	TGTGCCAGTACGGAGGGCTATGGGCCCCAGCATTTT
TRBD1	TRBV2	TRBJ2-2	few	CASRPPGQGAGGELFF	TGTGCCAGCAGGCCTCCGGGACAGGGGGCTGGCGGGGAGCTGTTTTTT
NA	TRBV5-1	TRBJ1-1	NA	CASSLEGRWDTEAFF	TGCGCCAGCAGCTTGGAGGGGCGGTGGGACACTGAAGCTTTCTTT
TRBD2	TRBV29-1	TRBJ2-7	NA	CSVQTNPGLAGNKQYF	TGCAGCGTCCAAACAAATCCGGGACTAGCGGGCAATAAGCAGTACTTC
TRBD2	TRBV5-4	TRBJ2-2	NA	CASSLFRTSGITGGELFF	TGTGCCAGCAGCTTGTTTCGGACTAGCGGGATAACAGGCGGGGAGCTGTTTTTT
NA	TRBV7-8	TRBJ2-1	NA	CASSSRPGAGRSYNEQFF	TGTGCCAGCAGCTCGCGTCCGGGAGCCGGGAGATCCTACAATGAGCAGTTCTTC
TRBD1	TRBV14	TRBJ1-1	NA	CASSPDRENTEAFF	TGTGCCAGCAGCCCGGACAGGGAGAACACTGAAGCTTTCTTT
TRBD2	TRBV4-2	TRBJ2-3	NA	CASSQDTQLAGLDTQYF	TGTGCCAGCAGCCAAGATACCCAGCTAGCGGGATTGGATACGCAGTATTTT
TRBD2	TRBV7-7	TRBJ2-3	NA	CASSSARSGSGTDTQYF	TGTGCTAGCAGCTCAGCACGGAGCGGGAGCGGCACAGATACGCAGTATTTT
NA	TRBV7-2	TRBJ2-7	NA	CASSLAGRGYEQYF	TGTGCCAGCAGCTTAGCGGGCAGGGGATACGAGCAGTACTTC